This TCR beta chain appears in the sequencing data of a study of human T cells and chemical hapten exposure. Time point specified: pre-sensitization, week 0. Described treatment: therapeutic diphenylcyclopropenone sensitization with weekly scalp DPC. CDR1 is MNHEY and CDR2 is SMNVEV in the germline V gene (reference sequence). The CDR3 has 13 residues. Trimming took off 2 bases at V and 5 bases at J, with 7 bases between the two ends. TCRdb itself ran the RACE reads through MiXCR, one entry per CDR3 protein. Among more than 250,000 distinct CDR3 sequences listed, about 9% were seen once. The TCR sequence derives from a woman aged 40-49 years with alopecia areata. Some clones in this sample may be carry-over from other donors' samples. This sequence joins TRBV27 and TRBJ2-1; no firm D call. The sequencing here drew on whole blood, taken in connection with sensitization to the hapten diphenylcyclopropenone (DPC). The CDR3 region has the DNA TGTGCCAGCAGTTTAGTATCAAACAATGAGCAGTTCTTC. The encoded protein is CASSLVSNNEQFF.